This paragraph covers one T cell receptor (beta chain) sequence. Other nucleotide sequences from this sample produce the same CDR3. As every portion of the isolated RNA was reverse transcribed, the sequencing read expressed TCRB transcripts. Assay used: immunoSEQ multiplex PCR; TCRdb lists only in-frame clones, some missing. The sample lists about 360,000 clones, 10% to 15% seen once, with 0.017% in the top ten. These data originate in a study of beta chain features in type 1 diabetes. This TCR was sampled from a man aged 18 to 30 in good health. What was sequenced was naive CD4+ T cells from blood.

The DNA for the CDR3 is TGTGCCTGGAGTAGGGGCCCCACTGAAGCTTTCTTT. Its protein product is CAWSRGPTEAFF. This chain links TRBV30 with TRBJ1-1, with a tentative D call TRBD1 (5 bases). Germline V gene data show CDR1 as GTSNPN and CDR2 as SVGIG (reference sequence). The CDR3 contains 12 residues. The V end was cut by 2 bases, the J end by 4 bases, with 8 bases between.